The present entry profiles one T cell receptor (beta chain) with its context. The sample comes from a study of cytomegalovirus exposure and HLA in healthy donors. The CDR3 is made up of 13 amino acids. V lost 6 bases to trimming and J lost 6 bases, with 15 bases between them. Germline CDR1 reads MDHEN; CDR2 reads SYDVKM. It was with 60 Vbeta and 13 Jbeta primers that the PCR ran. Sequenced by immunoSEQ multiplex PCR; TCRdb stores in-frame clones only, minus some. This table has approximately 79,000 clones, 78% appearing once. The source material was PBMCs. The source is a male donor in good health and CMV-seropositive. The chain links TRBV28 to TRBJ2-7; D is perhaps TRBD2 (5 bases). The CDR3 nucleotides read TGTGCCAGCAGCCCAGGCCAGCGGCTCGAGCAGTACTTC. Protein sequence: CASSPGQRLEQYF.